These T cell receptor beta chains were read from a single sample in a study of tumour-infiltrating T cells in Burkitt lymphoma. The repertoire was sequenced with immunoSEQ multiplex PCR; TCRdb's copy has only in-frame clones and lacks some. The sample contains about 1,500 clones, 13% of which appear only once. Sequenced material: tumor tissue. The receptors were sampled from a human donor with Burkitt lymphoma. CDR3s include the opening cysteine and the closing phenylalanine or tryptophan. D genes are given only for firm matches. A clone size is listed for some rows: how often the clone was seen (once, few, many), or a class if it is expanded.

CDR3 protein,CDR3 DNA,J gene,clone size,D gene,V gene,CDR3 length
CASGPTGLAEKLFF,TGCGCCAGCGGTCCGACAGGGTTAGCTGAAAAACTGTTTTTT,TRBJ1-4,few,TRBD1,TRBV5-1,14
CASSLGQFLNSPLHF,TGTGCCAGCAGTTTGGGACAGTTCCTCAATTCACCCCTCCACTTT,TRBJ1-6,few,TRBD1,TRBV6-5,15
CASRINSDSPLHF,TGTGCCAGCAGGATCAATTCGGATTCACCCCTCCACTTT,TRBJ1-6,NA,NA,TRBV6-5,13
CARSGGTSGGRKEELFF,TGTGCCAGAAGCGGAGGGACTAGCGGGGGGCGGAAAGAGGAGCTGTTTTTT,TRBJ2-2,NA,TRBD2,TRBV5-3,17
CASTNPPFQPQHF,TGTGCCAGCACCAATCCTCCTTTTCAGCCCCAGCATTTT,TRBJ1-5,NA,NA,TRBV28,13
CASSHSEGEQFF,TGTGCCAGCAGTCATAGCGAGGGTGAGCAGTTCTTC,TRBJ2-1,NA,NA,TRBV6-6,12
CASSQEWLAGGPNEQFF,TGCGCCAGCAGCCAAGAATGGCTAGCGGGAGGGCCCAATGAGCAGTTCTTC,TRBJ2-1,NA,TRBD2,TRBV4-3,17
CASSYTGRGVPQHF,TGTGCCAGCAGCTATACAGGTCGAGGGGTGCCCCAGCATTTT,TRBJ1-5,few,NA,TRBV11-2,14
CASSVSLAWYEQYF,TGTGCCAGCAGCGTGTCACTGGCATGGTACGAGCAGTACTTC,TRBJ2-7,few,NA,TRBV9,14
CASSLVTGELFF,TGTGCCAGCAGTTTAGTCACCGGGGAGCTGTTTTTT,TRBJ2-2,NA,NA,TRBV28,12
CASASRETQYF,TGTGCCAGCGCATCAAGAGAGACCCAGTACTTC,TRBJ2-5,NA,NA,TRBV7-6,11
CASSWGGVHTEAFF,TGCGCCAGCAGCTGGGGGGGAGTGCACACTGAAGCTTTCTTT,TRBJ1-1,few,NA,TRBV5-1,14
CASSQGNSPLHF,TGTGCCAGCAGCCAAGGAAATTCACCCCTCCACTTT,TRBJ1-6,few,NA,TRBV14,12
CASSPGGGTDTQYF,TGTGCCAGTTCCCCAGGGGGAGGTACAGATACGCAGTATTTT,TRBJ2-3,few,NA,TRBV6-1,14
CASSAQGGGEKLFF,TGTGCCAGCAGCGCACAGGGGGGAGGCGAAAAACTGTTTTTT,TRBJ1-4,NA,TRBD1,TRBV9,14
CASSSPLTGLTYEQYF,TGTGCCAGCAGTTCCCCCCTGACAGGACTAACCTACGAGCAGTACTTC,TRBJ2-7,NA,NA,TRBV28,16
CASSTDSILYTF,TGTGCCAGCAGCACGGACAGTATCCTTTACACCTTC,TRBJ1-2,few,NA,TRBV2,12
CASSPWRATLEQYF,TGTGCCAGCAGCCCCTGGAGAGCCACCCTCGAGCAGTACTTC,TRBJ2-7,few,NA,TRBV11-2,14
CASSGSDTQYF,TGTGCCAGCAGCGGGAGTGATACGCAGTATTTT,TRBJ2-3,NA,NA,TRBV25-1,11
CASSYTGRYNEKLFF,TGTGCCAGCAGTTACACGGGACGCTATAATGAAAAACTGTTTTTT,TRBJ1-4,NA,NA,TRBV6-5,15
CASSESGTGDAAFF,TGCGCCAGCAGTGAGTCTGGGACAGGGGATGCAGCTTTCTTT,TRBJ1-1,NA,TRBD1,TRBV10-1,14
CASSPGLAGTYEQYF,TGTGCCAGCAGTCCTGGGCTAGCGGGAACCTACGAGCAGTACTTC,TRBJ2-7,NA,TRBD2,TRBV28,15
CASSLTGAWNQPQHF,TGTGCCAGCAGTTTAACAGGGGCATGGAATCAGCCCCAGCATTTT,TRBJ1-5,NA,TRBD1,TRBV27,15
CASSIGPDGNYGYTF,TGTGCCAGTAGTATAGGACCGGACGGTAACTATGGCTACACCTTC,TRBJ1-2,NA,NA,TRBV19,15
CASSQNPGRLDSNQPQHF,TGCGCCAGCAGCCAAAACCCCGGACGGCTAGATAGCAATCAGCCCCAGCATTTT,TRBJ1-5,NA,NA,TRBV4-1,18
CASSPDRMTYEQYF,TGCGCCAGCAGCCCCGACAGGATGACCTACGAGCAGTACTTC,TRBJ2-7,few,NA,TRBV4-1,14
CASSGVLAPSYNEQFF,TGTGCCAGCAGCGGAGTTCTAGCGCCCTCCTACAATGAGCAGTTCTTC,TRBJ2-1,NA,NA,TRBV7-8,16
CASSQLKSTGGLNTEAFF,TGTGCCAGCAGCCAGCTTAAATCTACAGGGGGCTTAAACACTGAAGCTTTCTTT,TRBJ1-1,few,TRBD1,TRBV14,18
CASTIYPPLAGLNNEQFF,TGTGCCAGTACCATATATCCCCCCCTAGCGGGGCTAAACAATGAGCAGTTCTTC,TRBJ2-1,NA,TRBD2,TRBV19,18
CASSLWGGAGAETQYF,TGTGCCAGCAGCTTGTGGGGGGGGGCGGGCGCCGAGACCCAGTACTTC,TRBJ2-5,NA,NA,TRBV5-6,16
CSVNRGGADTQYF,TGCAGCGTTAATCGCGGGGGGGCAGATACGCAGTATTTT,TRBJ2-3,NA,TRBD2,TRBV29-1,13
CASSIKGDFYNEQFF,TGTGCCAGTAGTATTAAGGGGGACTTCTACAATGAGCAGTTCTTC,TRBJ2-1,NA,NA,TRBV19,15
CASSFGGKDWGTIYF,TGTGCCAGCAGCTTTGGGGGAAAGGATTGGGGCACCATATATTTT,TRBJ1-3,NA,NA,TRBV11-2,15
CASSVRLADNEQFF,TGTGCCAGCAGCGTACGGCTAGCGGACAATGAGCAGTTCTTC,TRBJ2-1,few,TRBD2,TRBV9,14
CASSSRPGRTQYF,TGTGCCAGCAGCTCGCGCCCTGGGAGGACGCAGTATTTT,TRBJ2-3,few,NA,TRBV7-6,13
CASSQVRDSPLHF,TGTGCCAGCAGCCAAGTGAGGGATTCACCCCTCCACTTT,TRBJ1-6,few,NA,TRBV27,13
CASSAGASYNSPLHF,TGTGCCAGCAGTGCGGGGGCCTCCTATAATTCACCCCTCCACTTT,TRBJ1-6,NA,NA,TRBV2,15
CASSTAVQETQYF,TGTGCCAGTAGTACGGCGGTACAAGAGACCCAGTACTTC,TRBJ2-5,NA,NA,TRBV19,13
CASSRTGKNTEAFF,TGTGCCAGCAGCCGGACAGGGAAGAACACTGAAGCTTTCTTT,TRBJ1-1,NA,TRBD1,TRBV7-9,14
CASSQGLAGATGELFF,TGCGCCAGCAGCCAGGGACTAGCGGGAGCCACCGGGGAGCTGTTTTTT,TRBJ2-2,few,TRBD2,TRBV4-3,16
CASSLETSYEQYF,TGTGCCAGCAGCTTGGAGACTTCCTACGAGCAGTACTTC,TRBJ2-7,NA,NA,TRBV5-4,13
CASSPTFGTGWGEETQYF,TGTGCCAGCAGCCCTACGTTCGGGACAGGGTGGGGGGAGGAGACCCAGTACTTC,TRBJ2-5,few,TRBD1,TRBV28,18
CAWSASHPGTSGSGELFF,TGTGCCTGGAGTGCGTCTCACCCCGGGACTAGCGGGAGTGGGGAGCTGTTTTTT,TRBJ2-2,NA,TRBD2,TRBV30,18
CASSTPLPGSYNEQFF,TGTGCCAGCAGTACCCCCCTCCCCGGGTCCTACAATGAGCAGTTCTTC,TRBJ2-1,NA,NA,TRBV28,16
CASSSTPGTSGRANGELFF,TGTGCCAGCAGCTCAACCCCCGGGACTAGCGGGAGGGCAAACGGGGAGCTGTTTTTT,TRBJ2-2,NA,TRBD2,TRBV7-9,19
CASSLGPKRTDTQYF,TGTGCCAGCAGCTTAGGACCTAAGCGCACAGATACGCAGTATTTT,TRBJ2-3,NA,NA,TRBV7-2,15
CASSLSASGGQETQYF,TGCGCCAGCAGCTTGTCGGCTAGCGGGGGACAAGAGACCCAGTACTTC,TRBJ2-5,few,TRBD2,TRBV5-1,16
CASSLEWGGPQHF,TGTGCCAGCAGCTTGGAGTGGGGAGGGCCCCAGCATTTT,TRBJ1-5,NA,NA,TRBV5-5,13
CASSSSGTAHYGYTF,TGTGCCAGCAGCTCTTCCGGGACCGCTCACTATGGCTACACCTTC,TRBJ1-2,few,NA,TRBV7-9,15
CASSLVPGLAGPYEQYF,TGTGCCAGCAGCTTAGTCCCGGGACTAGCGGGACCATACGAGCAGTACTTC,TRBJ2-7,few,TRBD2,TRBV11-2,17
CASSQVTGADQPQHF,TGCGCCAGCAGCCAAGTAACGGGGGCCGATCAGCCCCAGCATTTT,TRBJ1-5,few,NA,TRBV4-1,15
CASSKAETGSPYEQYF,TGTGCCAGCAGCAAAGCGGAGACAGGGAGTCCCTACGAGCAGTACTTC,TRBJ2-7,NA,NA,TRBV21-1,16
CSVGQPLGGYTF,TGCAGCGTGGGACAGCCACTGGGAGGCTACACCTTC,TRBJ1-2,few,TRBD1,TRBV29-1,12
CSVGKTQDIHGYTF,TGCAGCGTTGGAAAGACACAGGACATCCATGGCTACACCTTC,TRBJ1-2,NA,NA,TRBV29-1,14
CASSLYPHREATEAFF,TGTGCCAGCAGCTTATATCCCCACCGGGAGGCCACTGAAGCTTTCTTT,TRBJ1-1,few,NA,TRBV7-9,16
CASSVRKFSYEQYF,TGTGCCAGCAGTGTAAGGAAGTTTTCCTACGAGCAGTACTTC,TRBJ2-7,few,NA,TRBV2,14
CASSDPTAYEQYF,TGTGCCAGTTCGGACCCAACGGCCTACGAGCAGTACTTC,TRBJ2-7,few,NA,TRBV6-5,13
CASSDSLAGANEQFF,TGTGCCAGCAGTGACTCACTAGCGGGGGCCAATGAGCAGTTCTTC,TRBJ2-1,NA,TRBD2,TRBV6-4,15
CAWSVLGRGHSYEQYF,TGTGCCTGGAGTGTACTAGGCAGGGGCCACTCCTACGAGCAGTACTTC,TRBJ2-7,NA,NA,TRBV30,16
CASSPLAGVSHEQYF,TGTGCCAGCAGCCCACTAGCGGGAGTTTCCCACGAGCAGTACTTC,TRBJ2-7,NA,TRBD2,TRBV7-9,15